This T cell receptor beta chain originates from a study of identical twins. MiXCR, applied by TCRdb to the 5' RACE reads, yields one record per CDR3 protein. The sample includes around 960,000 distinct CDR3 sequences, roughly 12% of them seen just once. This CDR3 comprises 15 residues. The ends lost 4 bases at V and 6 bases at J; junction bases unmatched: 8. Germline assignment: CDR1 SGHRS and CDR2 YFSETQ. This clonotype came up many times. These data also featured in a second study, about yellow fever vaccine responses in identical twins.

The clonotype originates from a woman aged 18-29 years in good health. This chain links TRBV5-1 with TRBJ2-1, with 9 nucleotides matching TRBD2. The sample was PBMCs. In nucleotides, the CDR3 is TGCGCCAGCAGCCCGCCGGGACTAGCAAGCAATGAGCAGTTCTTC. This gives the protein CASSPPGLASNEQFF.